These 9 T cell receptor beta chains share one sample of origin, sequenced in a study of neoadjuvant anti-PD-1 for oral cavity cancer. The time point denotes: after neoadjuvant nivolumab, at surgical resection. Sequencing was performed with immunoSEQ multiplex PCR; in TCRdb, only in-frame clones are kept and a portion is missing. The data show 13,000 to 15,000 clones, less than 80% seen once. This sample comprised PBMCs, obtained after nivolumab (anti-PD-1) treatment. The origin of the receptors is a person aged 40 to 85 with oral cavity squamous cell carcinoma.

This sequence joins TRBV19 and TRBJ2-2, with D perhaps matching TRBD2 (5 bases). The CDR3 has 14 residues. The V end was cut by 3 bases, the J end by 5 bases, with 10 bases between. Germline V lookup: CDR1 LNHDA, CDR2 SQIVND (reference sequence). The DNA for the CDR3 is TGTGCCAGTAGTATCGAGGGCAAGACCGGGGAGCTGTTTTTT. It encodes CASSIEGKTGELFF.

The chain is built from TRBV13 and TRBJ2-5, with D possibly matching TRBD1 (6 bases). The CDR3 runs to 15 residues. With 3 bases removed from V and 2 bases from J, the gap between germline ends came to 13 bases. The germline gives CDR1 PRHDT, CDR2 FYEKMQ (reference sequence). As DNA, the CDR3 is TGTGCCAGCAGCTTGGGGGCCGGGATGCAAGAGACCCAGTACTTC. Its protein is CASSLGAGMQETQYF.

This clone appeared a few times. The chain's CDR3 is CASSDPVQPQHF. CDR3 nucleotides: TGTGCCAGCAGTGACCCAGTCCAGCCCCAGCATTTT. The chain couples TRBV6-1 to TRBJ1-5; D unclear. CDR1 MNHNS and CDR2 SASEGT come from the germline V gene. The CDR3 spans 12 residues. V was cut by 3 bases and J by 7 bases, with 7 bases left in between.

This chain uses TRBV6-5 with TRBJ1-5, with D unclear. V was cut by 0 bases and J by 4 bases, with 4 bases left in between. Germline CDR1 is MNHEY and CDR2 is SVGAGI. The CDR3 has 13 residues. CDR3 nucleotides: TGTGCCAGCAGTTACTCGGAAAATCAGCCCCAGCATTTT. Its protein product is CASSYSENQPQHF.

The chain joins TRBV5-6 to TRBJ2-3; the D gene could be TRBD1 or TRBD2 (6 bases each). With 1 base removed from V and 5 bases from J, the gap between germline ends came to 11 bases. The CDR3 sequence is 14 residues long. The germline gives CDR1 SGHDT, CDR2 YYEEEE. CDR3 DNA: TGTGCCAGCAGCTTGTGGGGGGCTGGAGATACGCAGTATTTT. Encoded protein: CASSLWGAGDTQYF.

The chain has TRBV6-1 and TRBJ1-5; D not certain. This CDR3 has 15 residues. V was pared by 0 bases and J by 5 bases, with 11 bases between. Germline V gene sequence: CDR1 MNHNS, CDR2 SASEGT. This CDR3 is CASSEAPSSHQPQHF. The CDR3 DNA reads as TGTGCCAGCAGTGAAGCACCATCGAGCCATCAGCCCCAGCATTTT.

The V and J genes are TRBV19 and TRBJ2-1; a weak D match, TRBD2 (6 bases). Germline CDR1 LNHDA, CDR2 SQIVND (reference sequence). The CDR3 covers 15 residues. Trimming pared 9 bases from V and 0 bases from J, leaving 15 bases between. CDR3 residues: CASFNGSSSYNEQFF. CDR3 bases: TGTGCCAGCTTCAACGGGAGCAGCTCCTACAATGAGCAGTTCTTC.

The chain employs TRBV10-2 and TRBJ2-1; D not certain. The CDR3 length is 11 residues. V gave up 6 bases and J gave up 7 bases, with 7 bases separating them. Germline V gene data show CDR1 as WSHSY and CDR2 as SAAADI. The CDR3 DNA reads as TGCGCCAGCAGCGAGATGAATGAGCAGTTCTTC. It codes for CASSEMNEQFF.

J is TRBJ2-7 and V is TRBV6-1; D tentatively fits TRBD1 or TRBD2 (5 bases each). Germline assignment: CDR1 MNHNS and CDR2 SASEGT. The CDR3 is made up of 12 amino acids. The V gene lost 4 bases and the J gene lost 5 bases, with 9 bases spanning the gap. The CDR3 DNA sequence: TGTGCCAGCAGTGTCGGGGCCAACGAGCAGTACTTC. Encoded protein: CASSVGANEQYF.